Shown below are 24 T cell receptor beta chains from a single sample sequenced in a study of early stage breast cancer tumors. The data were produced by immunoSEQ multiplex PCR, yet TCRdb's version contains in-frame clones alone and is incomplete. The sample shows 8,500 to 10,000 clones, roughly two thirds of them seen only once. The sample was normal breast tissue next to the tumor. The origin of the receptors is a person aged 55-75 years with breast cancer.

The CDR3 protein is CASSLNLPGSRQGTYEQYF. As DNA, the CDR3 is TGTGCCAGCAGCTTAAATTTACCGGGGAGTCGACAGGGAACCTACGAGCAGTACTTC. The J gene is TRBJ2-7, the V gene TRBV7-2, with 7 bases lining up with TRBD1. The ends lost 2 bases at V and 2 bases at J; junction bases unmatched: 18. The CDR3 has 19 amino acids. Germline-derived CDR1 and CDR2 are SGHTA and FQGNSA.

The chain links TRBV2 to TRBJ1-2; 12 bases are shared with TRBD1. The V segment lost 8 bases and the J segment 4 bases; nucleotides outside the gene matches: 14. Per the germline V gene, CDR1 is SNHLY and CDR2 is FYNNEI. The CDR3 totals 17 residues. Here the CDR3 reads CASCLPGQGALSYGYTF. The DNA for the CDR3 is TGTGCCAGCTGCCTCCCGGGACAGGGGGCCCTCTCCTATGGCTACACCTTC.

This sequence joins TRBV6-5 and TRBJ1-5; D call uncertain. This CDR3 has 14 residues. The germline V gene has CDR1 MNHEY and CDR2 SVGAGI. The V end was cut by 6 bases, the J end by 6 bases, with 15 bases between. CDR3 coding DNA: TGTGCCAGCAGCCTCAGTGGTGGTGTTCAGCCCCAGCATTTT. Amino acid sequence: CASSLSGGVQPQHF.

The chain links TRBV19 to TRBJ1-2; no clear D gene. Per germline, CDR1 LNHDA and CDR2 SQIVND (reference sequence). Deletions cut 3 bases from V and 6 bases from J, with 20 bases between. CDR3 length equals 16 residues. The CDR3: CASSISYDSSVDGYTF. CDR3 nucleotides: TGTGCCAGTAGTATCTCCTATGACTCATCGGTAGATGGCTACACCTTC.

The V and J genes are TRBV2 and TRBJ2-7; 16 nucleotides line up with TRBD2. This CDR3 has 19 residues. The V and J ends lost 5 bases and 3 bases, in that order; junction bases with no gene match: 13. Germline CDR1 reads SNHLY; CDR2 reads FYNNEI. The CDR3: CASSKLSPGLAGGFYEQYF. In nucleotides, the CDR3 is TGTGCCAGCAGTAAACTGAGTCCGGGACTAGCGGGAGGGTTCTACGAGCAGTACTTC.

The chain links TRBV5-4 to TRBJ2-7, with 9 bases aligning to TRBD2. V shed 9 bases, J shed 5 bases, and the junction held 12 bases outside the gene matches. The CDR3 runs to 14 residues. Germline values: CDR1 SGHNT, CDR2 YYREEE (reference sequence). CDR3 residues: CANASGAGGHEQYF. The CDR3 region has the DNA TGTGCCAACGCTTCGGGAGCGGGAGGCCACGAGCAGTACTTC.

In its sample, this clone was seen a few times. This sequence joins TRBV18 and TRBJ1-5; no reliable D call. Trimming took 3 bases from V and 1 from J, leaving 4 bases between them. Germline-derived CDR1 and CDR2 are KGHSH and LQKENI. The CDR3 runs 13 residues. The CDR3 nucleotides read TGTGCCAGCTCACCCGGGAGCAATCAGCCCCAGCATTTT. Amino acid sequence: CASSPGSNQPQHF.

This clone was counted only a few times. The chain links TRBV28 to TRBJ2-7; 9 bases match TRBD2. Germline trimming cut 8 bases from V and 1 base from J; bases unmatched to any gene: 9. The CDR3 covers 15 residues. Germline V CDR1 and CDR2: MDHEN, SYDVKM. CDR3 DNA: TGTGCCAGCGGGCCGACTAGCGGTTTTTCCTACGAGCAGTACTTC. It is translated as CASGPTSGFSYEQYF.

The chain carries TRBV30 and TRBJ2-1; 7 nucleotides agree with TRBD1. V was pared by 8 bases and J by 4 bases, with 11 bases of the junction left unmatched. The CDR3 spans 14 residues. Germline V gene lookup returns CDR1 GTSNPN and CDR2 SVGIG (reference sequence). The CDR3 sequence: CAATPGQSYNEQFF. Here the CDR3 DNA reads TGTGCCGCGACCCCGGGACAGAGTTACAATGAGCAGTTCTTC.

The CDR3 loop is CASSPMGLRETYQETQYF. Written as DNA, the CDR3 is TGTGCCAGCAGCCCCATGGGGTTGCGGGAGACCTACCAAGAGACCCAGTACTTC. The chain couples TRBV7-9 to TRBJ2-5; 7 bases are shared with TRBD2. The CDR3 totals 18 residues. V was pared by 5 bases and J by 0 bases, with 15 bases of the junction left unmatched. CDR1 is SEHNR and CDR2 is FQNEAQ in the germline V gene (reference sequence).

The V gene is TRBV6-1, the J gene TRBJ2-7; TRBD1 matches at 9 bases. With 6 bases clipped from V and 4 bases from J, the junction kept 7 bases outside the gene matches. The CDR3 loop spans 14 amino acids. Germline V gene sequence: CDR1 MNHNS, CDR2 SASEGT. The chain's CDR3 is CASRPGQGLYEQYF. Here the CDR3 DNA reads TGTGCCAGCAGGCCCGGACAGGGGCTATACGAGCAGTACTTC.

This clone turned up a few times. This sequence joins TRBV11-1 and TRBJ2-2; a weak D match, TRBD1 (5 bases). This CDR3 comprises 12 residues. V lost 10 bases to trimming and J lost 3 bases, with 9 bases between them. The germline gives CDR1 SGHAT, CDR2 FQDESV (reference sequence). The CDR3 spells CATQGDTGELFF. The CDR3 coding sequence is TGTGCCACGCAGGGTGACACCGGGGAGCTGTTTTTT.

The gene calls are TRBV7-9 and TRBJ1-5, with D perhaps TRBD1 (6 bases). Germline CDR1 SEHNR, CDR2 FQNEAQ (reference sequence). The CDR3 runs 16 residues. The V gene lost 5 bases and the J gene lost 6 bases, with 20 bases spanning the gap. The CDR3 bases are TGTGCCAGCAGCGGTAGCGGGGGGGCGTTCAGTCAGCCCCAGCATTTT. It is translated as CASSGSGGAFSQPQHF.

The chain links TRBV11-3 to TRBJ2-2; 7 positions match TRBD1. Trimming cost V 5 bases and J 3 bases; bases outside gene matches: 6. The CDR3 contains 15 residues. The germline V gene has CDR1 SGHNT and CDR2 YENEEA. The CDR3 spells CASSLDGTDTGELFF. For the CDR3, the DNA is TGTGCCAGCAGCCTCGACGGGACAGACACCGGGGAGCTGTTTTTT.

The chain is built from TRBV10-1 and TRBJ2-7, with TRBD2 as a possible D gene (5 bases). The V end was cut by 7 bases, the J end by 1 base, with 20 bases between. Germline CDR1 is WNHNN and CDR2 is SYGVQD (reference sequence). The CDR3 consists of 16 residues. Here the CDR3 reads CASKGALETDSYEQYF. CDR3 coding DNA: TGCGCCAGCAAGGGAGCTTTGGAAACTGATTCCTACGAGCAGTACTTC.

Within the sample, this clone is medium-sized. This chain connects TRBV6-1 to TRBJ1-2; no definite D call. The germline CDR1 and CDR2 sequences are MNHNS and SASEGT. The germline V and J ends were trimmed by 6 bases and 5 bases, with 13 bases remaining between them. CDR3 length equals 13 residues. Here the CDR3 reads CASSEDGRYGYTF. For the CDR3, the DNA is TGTGCCAGCAGCGAGGACGGGAGATATGGCTACACCTTC.

The genes are TRBV5-1 and TRBJ1-3, with 10 positions matching TRBD1. J lost 3 bases, V lost 3 bases, and 6 bases had no gene match. Germline V gene sequence: CDR1 SGHRS, CDR2 YFSETQ. There are 16 residues in the CDR3. CDR3 protein: CASSSRTGGIGNTIYF. In DNA form, the CDR3 reads TGCGCCAGCAGCTCCCGGACAGGGGGTATTGGAAACACCATATATTTT.

V gene TRBV7-6 combines with J gene TRBJ1-5; D not certain. V was trimmed by 5 bases and J by 4 bases, leaving 9 bases between them. Germline lookup yields CDR1 SGHVS and CDR2 FNYEAQ. The CDR3 runs 13 residues. Here the CDR3 DNA reads TGTGCCAGCAGCCCGACGGGGAATCAGCCCCAGCATTTT. Protein: CASSPTGNQPQHF.

The chain has TRBV7-3 and TRBJ1-2, with D perhaps TRBD1 (6 bases). The V end lost 5 bases, the J end lost 0 bases, and 19 bases lay between the germline ends. Germline V gives CDR1 SGHTA, CDR2 FQGTGA. The CDR3 is 17 amino acids. CDR3 DNA sequence: TGTGCCAGCAGCCCCATAGGGGGTGGTCTCGCTAACTATGGCTACACCTTC. This encodes CASSPIGGGLANYGYTF.

The chain is built from TRBV21-1 and TRBJ2-3; the D call TRBD1 from the table was never checked on the DNA. TRBV21-1 corresponds to a pseudogene. This CDR3 has 17 amino acids. This CDR3 reads CASSKFLQGANTDTQYF. CDR3 nucleotide sequence: TGTGCCAGCAGCAAATTCCTACAGGGGGCTAACACAGATACGCAGTATTTT.

The chain couples TRBV7-2 to TRBJ2-5; TRBD2 matches at 9 bases. Germline values: CDR1 SGHTA, CDR2 FQGNSA. The trim removed 6 bases at V and 2 bases at J, leaving 10 bases unmatched. The CDR3 is 16 residues long. The CDR3 DNA sequence: TGTGCCAGCAGTCCACTAGCGGGTGGGGTACAAGAGACCCAGTACTTC. Protein product: CASSPLAGGVQETQYF.

The chain joins TRBV28 to TRBJ1-2, with D hard to call. With 2 bases removed from V and 7 bases from J, the gap between germline ends came to 14 bases. This CDR3 spans 14 amino acids. Germline lookup yields CDR1 MDHEN and CDR2 SYDVKM. This CDR3 is CASSLVPNRGGYTF. The DNA for the CDR3 is TGTGCCAGCAGTTTAGTCCCCAACCGGGGTGGCTACACCTTC.

The table lists this clone with a few counts. The gene calls are TRBV6-5 and TRBJ1-2, with 10 positions matching TRBD1. J lost 8 bases, V lost 5 bases, and 5 bases had no gene match. The length of the CDR3 is 13 residues. CDR1 is MNHEY, CDR2 SVGAGI, per germline. CDR3 in amino acids: CASSRQGARGYTF. CDR3 in DNA: TGTGCCAGCAGTCGACAGGGGGCACGGGGCTACACCTTC.

The chain combines TRBV30 with TRBJ1-2; 7 bases are shared with TRBD1. The germline V gene encodes CDR1 GTSNPN and CDR2 SVGIG (reference sequence). The CDR3 has 13 residues. J was trimmed by 5 bases and V by 0 bases; bases with no gene match: 3. CDR3 nucleotide sequence: TGTGCCTGGAGTGTGGGACAGTATTATGGCTACACCTTC. This encodes CAWSVGQYYGYTF.